Below, 11 T cell receptor beta chains from the same sample are listed, as sequenced in a study of blood T cell repertoires in COVID-19. Sequenced by immunoSEQ multiplex PCR; TCRdb stores in-frame clones only, minus some. The sample includes 300,000 to 400,000 clones, around 85% of them seen just once. The sample was PBMCs or T cells enriched from blood (not recorded which). These receptor sequences come from a woman aged 25-40 years who had been exposed to COVID-19.

The chain combines TRBV4-3 with TRBJ1-1, with TRBD1 identical over 11 bases. CDR1 is LGHNA and CDR2 is YSLEER in the germline V gene. CDR3 length: 15 amino acids. Trimming at V came to 3 bases and at J to 7 bases, leaving 7 bases not matched to a gene. The CDR3, as DNA: TGCGCCAGCAGCCATGAGGACAGGGGGCGGGGTGAAGCTTTCTTT. It is translated as CASSHEDRGRGEAFF.

This clone was detected only once. V gene TRBV25-1 combines with J gene TRBJ2-3; TRBD2 agrees at 10 bases. Germline CDR1 and CDR2: MGHDK and SYGVNS. The V gene end was trimmed by 3 bases and the J gene end by 3 bases; junction bases not matched to a gene: 9. This CDR3 contains 17 residues. CDR3 nucleotide sequence: TGTGCCAGCAGTGATGCCCTTAGCGGGGGGCCAACAGATACGCAGTATTTT. This codes for CASSDALSGGPTDTQYF.

This clone occurred once. The V gene is TRBV19, the J gene TRBJ2-1; TRBD2 aligns across 9 bases. The CDR3 runs 17 residues. CDR1 and CDR2 (germline): LNHDA, SQIVND (reference sequence). The trim removed 0 bases at V and 1 base at J, leaving 4 bases unmatched. The DNA for the CDR3 is TGTGCCAGTAGTATAGATGCTAGCGGGGCATCCTACAATGAGCAGTTCTTC. Encoded protein: CASSIDASGASYNEQFF.

This chain links TRBV4-3 with TRBJ2-7; 7 nucleotides match TRBD1. Unmatched junction bases numbered 7, after V lost 5 bases and J lost 0 bases. The CDR3 consists of 15 residues. The germline CDR1 and CDR2 sequences are LGHNA and YSLEER. In nucleotides, the CDR3 is TGCGCCAGCAGCACCATCCGGGACAGCTCCTACGAGCAGTACTTC. Translated, it gives CASSTIRDSSYEQYF.

The chain uses TRBV9 and TRBJ1-1; no firm D call. This CDR3 is 13 amino acids long. The V gene's germline CDR1 is SGDLS and CDR2 YYNGEE. V was clipped by 0 bases and J by 5 bases, with 8 bases between them. The CDR3 coding sequence is TGTGCCAGCAGCGTAGGTCAGGAAACTGAAGCTTTCTTT. This encodes CASSVGQETEAFF.

Comments on this clone: This same CDR3 is encoded by further DNA sequences in the sample. The chain uses TRBV29-1 and TRBJ2-7; D gene uncertain. The CDR3 length is 11 residues. V lost 2 bases, J lost 3 bases, and 5 bases lay in between. Germline CDR1 SQVTM, CDR2 ANQGSEA. The CDR3 DNA is TGCAGCGTTGAACTGTACTACGAGCAGTACTTC. Translation: CSVELYYEQYF.

The chain is built from TRBV2 and TRBJ1-2; D perhaps matches TRBD1 (5 bases). The V end was cut by 2 bases, the J end by 6 bases, with 19 bases between. Germline CDR1 is SNHLY and CDR2 is FYNNEI. CDR3 size: 16 residues. CDR3 sequence: CASSESRWTNRDGYTF. In DNA, the CDR3 is TGTGCCAGCAGTGAATCCCGGTGGACAAATCGAGATGGCTACACCTTC.

The chain carries TRBV28 and TRBJ2-1; 11 bases agree with TRBD2. With V trimmed by 5 bases and J by 5 bases, 2 bases remained unmatched. The CDR3 is 14 residues long. Germline V CDR1 and CDR2: MDHEN, SYDVKM. Here the CDR3 reads CASSPGLADNEQFF. The CDR3, as DNA: TGTGCCAGCAGTCCGGGACTAGCGGACAATGAGCAGTTCTTC.

This clone was detected a few times. This chain connects TRBV28 to TRBJ1-2; TRBD1 agrees at 9 bases. The CDR3 contains 12 residues. The J segment lost 4 bases and the V segment lost 10 bases, leaving 4 bases of the junction unmatched. The germline gives CDR1 MDHEN, CDR2 SYDVKM. Here the CDR3 DNA reads TGTGCCACTTCGACAGGGGGCTATGGCTACACCTTC. This translates into CATSTGGYGYTF.

The V call is TRBV2, the J call TRBJ2-7, with no clear D. V gave up 8 bases and J gave up 4 bases, with 15 bases separating them. Germline lookup yields CDR1 SNHLY and CDR2 FYNNEI. The length of the CDR3 is 13 residues. The CDR3, as DNA: TGTGCCAGCCTGCAGGATCTTCCGTACGAGCAGTACTTC. This sequence encodes CASLQDLPYEQYF.

J is TRBJ2-1 and V is TRBV9; 14 bases match TRBD2. The V and J ends lost 5 bases and 0 bases, in that order; junction bases with no gene match: 13. CDR1 and CDR2 from the germline V gene are SGDLS and YYNGEE. The CDR3 runs to 20 residues. The CDR3 spells CASSNSLTSGRESSYNEQFF. CDR3 in DNA: TGTGCCAGCAGTAATTCGTTGACTAGCGGGAGGGAGAGCTCCTACAATGAGCAGTTCTTC.